Included here is one T cell receptor beta chain sequence, with context. As yet, its antigen is unknown. This sample is part of a study of blood T cells in healthy people across ages. Notes on the study in general: Greater diversity and more naive CD4+ cells were seen in long-lived donors than in aged donors. CMV infection status of these donors was not known.

Each individual donor underwent a draw of ten milliliters of peripheral blood. This CDR3 comprises 14 residues. CDR1 GTSNPN and CDR2 SVGIG come from the germline V gene (reference sequence). Combining a sample-barcoded 5' primer with a J-beta primer mix, a second PCR ran for 7 to 11 cycles. Each cDNA molecule received a tag from a template-switch adaptor that had 12 random nucleotides. In TCRdb, the 5' RACE reads were re-called with MiXCR into one record per CDR3 protein. Here the sample spans hundreds of thousands of distinct CDR3 sequences, around 27% being singletons. These same data were also listed under a study on T cells of mothers and their children.

The receptor was derived from a boy aged 2 to 9 in good health. Sequencing was carried out using blood. The chain is built from TRBV30 and TRBJ2-1; 7 nucleotides match TRBD1. The tail of the sequence fits TRBJ2-7 better, so the J call may be wrong. As DNA, the CDR3 is TGTGCCTGGAGTGGACAGGGCTTTCCATGGGAGCAGTACTTC. This translates into CAWSGQGFPWEQYF.